This T cell receptor beta chain was observed in a study of Graves' ophthalmopathy and Graves' hyperthyroidism. RNA transcripts were the source from which TCR beta CDR3 regions were amplified. HTBI primers were used in a first-round RT-PCR, which preceded a second-round multiplex PCR. TCRdb fed the multiplex PCR reads into MiXCR, producing one record per CDR3 protein. The repertoire holds 200,000 to 250,000 distinct CDR3 sequences, about a fifth seen once, with roughly 44% in the top ten. Other autoimmune diseases, uncontrolled infections, pregnancy or lactation excluded patients from enrollment. This clonotype appeared a few times. The antigen is unknown. Per germline, CDR1 MGHRA and CDR2 YSYEKL. V shed 3 bases, J shed 0 bases, and the junction held 2 bases outside the gene matches. CDR3 length: 15 amino acids. Study-wide findings and caveats: Most expanded thyroid clonotypes above 0.001 frequency also appeared in blood.

The chain couples TRBV4-1 to TRBJ1-5; 7 bases line up with TRBD1. The sequenced material came from peripheral blood. The receptor's source is a woman aged 45-60 years with Graves' ophthalmopathy. The CDR3: CASSQGQYSNQPQHF. The CDR3, as DNA: TGCGCCAGCAGCCAGGGACAGTATAGCAATCAGCCCCAGCATTTT.